This section outlines one T cell receptor (beta chain) sequence together with its context. A read error is likely, as this CDR3 ends without the conserved phenylalanine or tryptophan. The CDR3 length is 15 residues. Trimming took 5 bases from V and 5 from J, leaving 18 bases between them. Unsorted whole blood supplied the blood RNA, and germline DNA was isolated too. Sampling before surgery obtained about 3.9 milliliters of peripheral blood. The source of the sample is a study of tumor-infiltrating lymphocytes in primary liver carcinoma. Background on the study: Tissue type made little difference to sample yields of roughly 3.65 to 7.5 million productive TCRbeta reads.

A constant-region primer served to make TCR beta cDNA from approximately 490 ng total RNA. Libraries of TCR beta came from three nested multiplex PCR rounds with slightly modified ARM-PCR. The opening two PCR rounds, ten to eleven cycles each, paired TRBV1-TRBV30 forward primers with a C-beta reverse primer. Via MiXCR, TCRdb re-called the multiplex PCR reads, giving one row per CDR3 protein. The sample contains some 320,000 distinct CDR3 sequences, roughly 60% of which appear only once. The sample comprised peripheral blood. This TCR derives from a man aged 35 to 55 with primary liver carcinoma and hepatitis B virus infection. The rearrangement links TRBV12-3 or TRBV12-4 to TRBJ1-1; D perhaps matches TRBD1 (5 bases). For the CDR3, the DNA is TGTGCCAGCAGTCCAACGCTGGGGGGATGGACTGAAGCTTTCCTT. It specifies CASSPTLGGWTEAFL.